This T cell receptor beta chain emerged from a study of T cells in women clearing cervical HPV infection (dated by TCRdb to the late 2010s). Turning to the overall study: The cases were some 27 women with histologically confirmed HPV16-related CIN3 or worse, and 2 of these cases were invasive cancers. The controls were 25 or so women whose single incident HPV16 infection cleared within 12 months with no development of precancer or cancer. Blood from cases was drawn at the visit where the lesion was first identified, while blood from controls was drawn once the infection was no longer detected. For cases, a median interval of approximately 150 days, with an interquartile range of about 90 to 200 days, was observed between lesion detection and blood sampling. Since HLA typing was available for only a few women, HLA type could not be ruled out as a confounder. Nested within Costa Rica's Guanacaste HPV Natural History Study, an exploratory proof-of-principle case-control study compared TCR repertoires across cervical HPV16 outcomes. Cases and controls were matched on year of sample collection and on age within five years. A median age of approximately 32 years was observed in cases versus around 40 in controls, and no significant differences in baseline characteristics were found. The parent cohort enrolled 8,500 to 11,000 women aged 18 or older in Guanacaste, Costa Rica, during about 1992 to 1994 and followed them for over six years. Five blinded duplicates per group were added as quality controls, so that about 60 samples were obtained: 50 or so participants and some 10 replicates. What the authors observed across the whole study: By combining richness with V gene abundances, random forest classifiers separated cases from controls with an estimated AUC of less than 0.85. Lower TRBV6-7 relative abundance was observed in cases than in controls (around 0.1% versus 0.15%; Bonferroni P = 0.0008). Significantly higher TCR repertoire richness was observed in CIN3+ cases than in controls across sequencing depths, whereas no difference in evenness was found. Whether associations preceded infection or resulted from infection could not be shown with the cross-sectional design, and effector/memory subsets and HPV-specific T cells were not isolated. T-cell numbers per sample were unknown, so richness differences could reflect varying T-cell content rather than repertoire biology.

As for this clone: The specificity of this receptor is unknown. The read stops 3 residues short of the end of the CDR3; the missing end is completed from the germline J gene.

TCR beta CDR3 regions were amplified by multiplex PCR from an average of around 1,200 ng genomic DNA per sample using the immunoSEQ assay. The assay corrected primer bias using a complete synthetic TCR repertoire to establish an amplification baseline. The amplicons were sequenced using the Illumina platform. The authors' analysis ran thus. Sequence errors were corrected by clustering with frequency ratios and a modified nearest-neighbor algorithm, and the sequences were then analyzed in the immunoSEQ Analyzer using IMGT gene definitions. At each rarefaction depth, TCR richness and evenness were averaged over 20 rarefaction repeats, and samples with fewer sequences than the depth were excluded. Wilcoxon rank sum tests with FDR correction were used to compare relative abundances of V, D and J genes between the groups. Blinded duplicates gave an intraclass correlation of under 97% for TCR richness and an average of about 76% across about 65 gene segments. What TCRdb holds here is the immuneACCESS table cut down to in-frame rearrangements. Part of the clones is not present; checked against another copy, under half of the missing clones reflect an unresolved V gene, and the others are unexplained. D and trimming were read from the DNA, whereas the V and J calls and clone size are those reported in that table. The sample table gives some 41,000 clones. In total, the top ten clones hold 7% to 8.5% of the sample.

Every participant had a single incident cervical HPV16 infection, and women with prevalent HPV16 infections were excluded. Cervical HPV DNA was detected with MY09/MY11 PCR, and genotyping was done with dot-blot hybridization. Fifteen mL of heparinized blood were centrifuged, and the buffy coat was split into aliquots, frozen at -30 degrees C, and then kept at -80 degrees C. Genomic DNA was extracted from buffy coat specimens using QIAGEN kits. From a lookup of the germline V gene, CDR1 and CDR2 are SGHRS and YFSETQ. V and J are trimmed by 6 bases and 4 bases, and the gene matches miss 8 bases of the junction. Reading from cysteine to phenylalanine, the CDR3 counts 14 amino acids. Part of the CDR3 DNA is given, 33 bases translated from base 1.

This sequence uses TRBV5-1 and TRBJ1-2, with 8 junctional bases fitting TRBD1. The sequence came from a woman between 18 and 70 years old with a cervical HPV16 infection that either progressed to CIN3+ or cleared (not recorded which). Material for sequencing was blood buffy coat. The covered CDR3 bases are TGCGCCAGCACCACTGGGACAGGCCTCTATGGC. This sequence encodes CASTTGTGLYG. The CDR3 reads in full as CASTTGTGLYGYTF.